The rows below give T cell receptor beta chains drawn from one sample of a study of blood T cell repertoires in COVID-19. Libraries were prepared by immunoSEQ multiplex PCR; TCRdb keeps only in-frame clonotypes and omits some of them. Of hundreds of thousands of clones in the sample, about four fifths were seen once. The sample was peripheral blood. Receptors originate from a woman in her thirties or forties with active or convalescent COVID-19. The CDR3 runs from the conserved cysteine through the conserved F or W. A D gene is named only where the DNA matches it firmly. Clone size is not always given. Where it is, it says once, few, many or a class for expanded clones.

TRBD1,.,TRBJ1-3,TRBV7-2,CASSRQGRGAIYF,TGTGCCAGCAGTCGACAGGGGAGAGGCGCCATATATTTT
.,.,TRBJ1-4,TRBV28,CASSYLTTNEKLFF,TGTGCCAGCTCCTATCTGACAACTAATGAAAAACTGTTTTTT
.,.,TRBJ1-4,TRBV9,CASSVAKGRYNEKLFF,TGTGCCAGCAGCGTAGCCAAGGGGCGCTATAATGAAAAACTGTTTTTT
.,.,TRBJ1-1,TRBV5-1,CASSLLRAQGQKNTEAFF,TGCGCCAGCAGCTTATTACGGGCCCAGGGGCAGAAGAACACTGAAGCTTTCTTT
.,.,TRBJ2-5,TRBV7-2,CASSLSAGAGETQYF,TGTGCCAGCAGCTTGTCCGCAGGGGCGGGAGAGACCCAGTACTTC
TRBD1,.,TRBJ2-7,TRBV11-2,CASSWGTGLYEQYF,TGTGCCAGCAGCTGGGGGACAGGGCTCTACGAGCAGTACTTC
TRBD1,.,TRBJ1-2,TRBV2,CASTDRGQRGYTF,TGTGCCAGCACAGACAGGGGCCAGAGGGGCTACACCTTC
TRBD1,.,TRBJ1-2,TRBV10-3,CAISGGQGSGYTF,TGTGCCATCAGTGGGGGACAGGGAAGTGGCTACACCTTC
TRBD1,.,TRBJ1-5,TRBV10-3,CAISSGTGDQPQHF,TGTGCCATCAGTAGCGGGACAGGAGACCAGCCCCAGCATTTT
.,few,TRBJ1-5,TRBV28,CASLPGGFVQPQHF,TGTGCCAGCCTACCGGGAGGATTTGTTCAGCCCCAGCATTTT
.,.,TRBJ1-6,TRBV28,CASSPGVRSSPLHF,TGTGCCAGCAGCCCAGGGGTTCGGAGTTCACCCCTCCACTTT
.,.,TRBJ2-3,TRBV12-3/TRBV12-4,CASSPDRDTQYF,TGTGCCAGCAGTCCTGATAGAGATACGCAGTATTTT
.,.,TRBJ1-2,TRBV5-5,CASSSQGWANYGYTF,TGTGCCAGCAGCAGCCAGGGATGGGCTAACTATGGCTACACCTTC
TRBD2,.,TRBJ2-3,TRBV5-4,CASSRTSGPVTDTQYF,TGTGCCAGCAGCCGGACTAGCGGGCCAGTCACAGATACGCAGTATTTT
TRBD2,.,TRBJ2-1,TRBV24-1,CATSDPVGGSNEQFF,TGTGCCACCAGTGATCCAGTGGGGGGGTCGAATGAGCAGTTCTTC
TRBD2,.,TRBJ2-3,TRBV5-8,CASRRTSGPDTQYF,TGTGCCAGCAGGCGGACTAGCGGGCCAGATACGCAGTATTTT
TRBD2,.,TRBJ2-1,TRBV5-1,CASSSQAGAHNEQFF,TGCGCCAGCAGCTCTCAAGCGGGAGCGCACAATGAGCAGTTCTTC
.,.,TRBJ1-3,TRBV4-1,CASSQIPRGASGNTIYF,TGCGCCAGCAGCCAAATTCCCAGGGGAGCCTCTGGAAACACCATATATTTT
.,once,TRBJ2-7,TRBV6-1,CASSEVSRAPYEQYF,TGTGCCAGCAGTGAAGTCAGCAGGGCCCCCTACGAGCAGTACTTC
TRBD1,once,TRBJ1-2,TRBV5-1,CASSYLSGTGNTGDGYTF,TGCGCCAGCAGCTACCTATCCGGGACAGGGAACACCGGAGATGGCTACACCTTC
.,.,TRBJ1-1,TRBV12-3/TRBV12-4,CASWGDGNTEAFF,TGTGCCAGTTGGGGGGACGGGAACACTGAAGCTTTCTTT
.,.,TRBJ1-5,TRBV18,CASSPGLEGNQPQHF,TGTGCCAGCTCACCTGGTTTGGAGGGCAATCAGCCCCAGCATTTT
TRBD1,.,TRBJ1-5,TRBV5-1,CASSLRGLRNQPQHF,TGCGCCAGCAGCTTGAGGGGGCTAAGGAATCAGCCCCAGCATTTT
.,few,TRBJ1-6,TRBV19,CASSMGFAGGVRNSPLHF,TGTGCCAGTAGTATGGGATTCGCCGGCGGGGTGCGAAATTCACCCCTCCACTTT
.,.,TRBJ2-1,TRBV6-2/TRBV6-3,CASSRRGGGYNEQFF,TGTGCCAGCAGCCGAAGGGGAGGCGGGTACAATGAGCAGTTCTTC
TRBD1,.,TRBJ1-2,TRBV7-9,CASSSGQGGYTF,TGTGCCAGCAGCTCGGGACAGGGTGGCTACACCTTC
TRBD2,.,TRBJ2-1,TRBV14,CASSQDRWTSGPHNEQFF,TGTGCCAGCAGCCAGGACAGGTGGACTAGCGGGCCCCACAATGAGCAGTTCTTC
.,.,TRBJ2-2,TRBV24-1,CATSDLSRESTGELFF,TGTGCCACCAGTGATCTCAGCCGGGAATCCACCGGGGAGCTGTTTTTT
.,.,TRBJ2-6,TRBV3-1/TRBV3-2,CASSPGSSGANVLTF,TGTGCCAGCAGCCCAGGTTCCTCTGGGGCCAACGTCCTGACTTTC
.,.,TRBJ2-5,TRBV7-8,CASSLVLKTQYF,TGTGCCAGCAGCTTAGTTTTAAAGACCCAGTACTTC
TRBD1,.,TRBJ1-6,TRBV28,CASSRPQGPSSPLHF,TGTGCCAGCAGCCGACCACAGGGGCCTTCTTCACCCCTCCACTTT
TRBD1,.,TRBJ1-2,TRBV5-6,CASSSQGAFYGYTF,TGTGCCAGCAGCTCACAGGGGGCATTCTATGGCTACACCTTC
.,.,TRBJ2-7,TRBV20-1,CSAREHYEQYF,TGCAGTGCTAGAGAACACTACGAGCAGTACTTC
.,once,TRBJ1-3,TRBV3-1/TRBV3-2,CASSQDSGSGNTIYF,TGTGCCAGCAGCCAAGACTCAGGCTCTGGAAACACCATATATTTT
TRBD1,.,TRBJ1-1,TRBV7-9,CASIKTGGAAEAFF,TGTGCCAGCATTAAGACAGGGGGCGCCGCTGAAGCTTTCTTT
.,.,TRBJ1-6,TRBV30,CAWSVGWGAPYNSPLHF,TGTGCCTGGAGTGTAGGATGGGGAGCCCCCTATAATTCACCCCTCCACTTT